This T cell receptor beta chain was documented in a study of blood T cells in healthy people across ages. Study-wide points: More naive CD4+ cells and higher diversity were found in long-lived than in aged donors.

Remarks on this clonotype: Its target is not known.

It was with a sample-barcoded 5' primer and a J-beta primer mix that a second PCR of about 6 to 12 cycles was run. Carrying 12 random nucleotides, a template-switch adaptor labeled each individual cDNA molecule. A single record per CDR3 protein comes from TCRdb applying MiXCR to the 5' RACE reads. In the table there are fewer than 2,000,000 distinct CDR3 sequences, 30% to 40% of which are singletons. Extraction yielded at least 5.5 micrograms of total RNA per sample. The sequenced material came from blood. This clonotype was sampled from a woman younger than 45 in good health.

CDR3 DNA sequence: TGTGCCAGCAGTTATATCACAGGCGGGGCAGATACGCAGTATTTT. This encodes CASSYITGGADTQYF. This chain connects TRBV12-3 or TRBV12-4 to TRBJ2-3, with a possible D match to TRBD2 (6 bases). The CDR3 spans 15 residues. The germline V and J ends were trimmed by 4 bases and 4 bases, with 15 bases remaining between them.